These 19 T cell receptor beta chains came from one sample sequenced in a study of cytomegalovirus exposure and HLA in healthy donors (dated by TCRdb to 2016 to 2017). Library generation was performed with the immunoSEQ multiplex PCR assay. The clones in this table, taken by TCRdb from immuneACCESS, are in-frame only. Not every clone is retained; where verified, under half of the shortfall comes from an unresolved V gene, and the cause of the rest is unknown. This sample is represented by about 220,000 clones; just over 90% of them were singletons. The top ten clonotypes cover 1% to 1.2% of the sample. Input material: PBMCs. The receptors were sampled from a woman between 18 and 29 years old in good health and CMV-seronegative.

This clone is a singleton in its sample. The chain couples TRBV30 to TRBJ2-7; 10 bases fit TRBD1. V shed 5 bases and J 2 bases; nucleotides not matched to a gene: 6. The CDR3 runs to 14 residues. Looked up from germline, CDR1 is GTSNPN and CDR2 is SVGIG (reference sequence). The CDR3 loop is CAWAPGQGPYEQYF. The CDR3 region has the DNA TGTGCCTGGGCCCCGGGACAGGGGCCCTACGAGCAGTACTTC.

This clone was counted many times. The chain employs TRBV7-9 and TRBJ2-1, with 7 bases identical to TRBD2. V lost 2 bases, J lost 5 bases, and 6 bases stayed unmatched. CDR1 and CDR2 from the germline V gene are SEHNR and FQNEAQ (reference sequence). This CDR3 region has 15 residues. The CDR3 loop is CASSLLLANNNEQFF. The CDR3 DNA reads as TGTGCCAGCAGCTTACTACTAGCGAACAACAATGAGCAGTTCTTC.

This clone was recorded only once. CDR3: CASSKLQGALDTEAFF. In DNA form, the CDR3 reads TGTGCCAGTAGTAAATTACAGGGGGCTCTCGACACTGAAGCTTTCTTT. This chain joins TRBV19 and TRBJ1-1, with 9 bases matching TRBD1. Unmatched junction bases numbered 9, after V lost 4 bases and J lost 3 bases. Germline assignment: CDR1 LNHDA and CDR2 SQIVND (reference sequence). The CDR3 contains 16 residues.

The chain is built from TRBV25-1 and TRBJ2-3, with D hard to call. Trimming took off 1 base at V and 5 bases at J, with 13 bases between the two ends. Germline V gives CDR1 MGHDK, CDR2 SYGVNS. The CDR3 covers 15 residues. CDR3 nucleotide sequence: TGTGCCAGCAGTGAATTCTCGGTTTCGGGAGATACGCAGTATTTT. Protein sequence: CASSEFSVSGDTQYF.

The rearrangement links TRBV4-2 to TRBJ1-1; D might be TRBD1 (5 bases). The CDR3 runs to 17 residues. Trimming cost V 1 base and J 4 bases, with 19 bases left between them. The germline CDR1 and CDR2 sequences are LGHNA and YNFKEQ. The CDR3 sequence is CASSQGLLGGGTTEAFF. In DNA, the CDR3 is TGTGCCAGCAGCCAAGGGCTTTTGGGGGGAGGAACCACTGAAGCTTTCTTT.

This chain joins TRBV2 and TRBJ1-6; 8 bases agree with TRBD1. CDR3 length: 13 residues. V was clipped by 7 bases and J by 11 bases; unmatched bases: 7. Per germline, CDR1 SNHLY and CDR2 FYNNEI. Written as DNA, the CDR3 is TGTGCCAGCATGCGCAGGGGGCTGCCACCCCTCCACTTT. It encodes CASMRRGLPPLHF.

This chain's CDR3 is CASSQVTTGGIYEQYF. In nucleotides, the CDR3 is TGTGCCAGCAGCCAAGTTACCACAGGGGGGATCTACGAGCAGTACTTC. V usage is TRBV14 and J usage is TRBJ2-7; 8 nucleotides agree with TRBD1. The ends lost 1 base at V and 3 bases at J; junction bases unmatched: 8. The germline gives CDR1 SGHDN, CDR2 FVKESK. The CDR3 length is 16 residues.

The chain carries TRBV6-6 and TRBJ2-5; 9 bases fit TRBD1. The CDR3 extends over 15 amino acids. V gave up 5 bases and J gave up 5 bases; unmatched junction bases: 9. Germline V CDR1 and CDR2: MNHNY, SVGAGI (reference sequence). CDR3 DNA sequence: TGTGCCAGCAGTAAGGGGACAGGGAAGGGGGAGACCCAGTACTTC. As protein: CASSKGTGKGETQYF.

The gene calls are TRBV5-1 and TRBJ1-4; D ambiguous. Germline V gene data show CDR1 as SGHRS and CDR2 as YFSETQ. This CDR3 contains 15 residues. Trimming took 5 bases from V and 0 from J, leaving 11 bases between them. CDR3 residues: CASRHPRATNEKLFF. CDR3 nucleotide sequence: TGCGCCAGCAGGCACCCCCGAGCAACTAATGAAAAACTGTTTTTT.

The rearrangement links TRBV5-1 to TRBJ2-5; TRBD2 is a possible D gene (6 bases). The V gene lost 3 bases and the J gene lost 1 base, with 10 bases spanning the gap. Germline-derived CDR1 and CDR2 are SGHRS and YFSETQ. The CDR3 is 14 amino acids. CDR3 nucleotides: TGCGCCAGCAGCTCAACTAGCTCCCAAGAGACCCAGTACTTC. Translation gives CASSSTSSQETQYF.

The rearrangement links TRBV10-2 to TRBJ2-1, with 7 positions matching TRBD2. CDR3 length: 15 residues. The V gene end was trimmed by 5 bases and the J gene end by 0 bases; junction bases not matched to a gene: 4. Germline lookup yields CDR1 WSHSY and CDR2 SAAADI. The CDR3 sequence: CASSYGGSSYNEQFF. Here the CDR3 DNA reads TGCGCCAGCAGTTACGGCGGGAGCTCCTACAATGAGCAGTTCTTC.

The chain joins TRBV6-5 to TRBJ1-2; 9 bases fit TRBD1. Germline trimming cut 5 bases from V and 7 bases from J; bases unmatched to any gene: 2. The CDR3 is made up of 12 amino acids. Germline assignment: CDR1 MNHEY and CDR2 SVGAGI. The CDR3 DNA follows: TGTGCCAGCAGTGGACAGGGGTTTGGCTACACCTTC. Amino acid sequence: CASSGQGFGYTF.

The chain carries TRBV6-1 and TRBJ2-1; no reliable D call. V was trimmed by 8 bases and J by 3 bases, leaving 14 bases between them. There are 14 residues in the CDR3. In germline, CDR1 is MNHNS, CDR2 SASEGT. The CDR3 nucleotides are TGTGCCAGCGCGCCCTGGCAGGTCTACAATGAGCAGTTCTTC. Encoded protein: CASAPWQVYNEQFF.

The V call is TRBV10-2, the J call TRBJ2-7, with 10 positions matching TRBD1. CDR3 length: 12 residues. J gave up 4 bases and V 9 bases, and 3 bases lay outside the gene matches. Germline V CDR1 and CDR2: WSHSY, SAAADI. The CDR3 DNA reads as TGCGCCAGTCGGGACAGGGGTTACGAGCAGTACTTC. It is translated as CASRDRGYEQYF.

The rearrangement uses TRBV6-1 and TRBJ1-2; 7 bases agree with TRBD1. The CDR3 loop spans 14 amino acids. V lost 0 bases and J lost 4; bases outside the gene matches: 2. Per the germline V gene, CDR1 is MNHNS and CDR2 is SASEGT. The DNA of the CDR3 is TGTGCCAGCAGTGAAGCGCGACAGGGCTATGGCTACACCTTC. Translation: CASSEARQGYGYTF.

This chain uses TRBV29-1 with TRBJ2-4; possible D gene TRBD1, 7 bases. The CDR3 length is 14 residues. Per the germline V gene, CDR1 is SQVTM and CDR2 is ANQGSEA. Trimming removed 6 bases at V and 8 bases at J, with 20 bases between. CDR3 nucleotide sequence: TGCAGCGTGGATACAGGGGAGGCGAATTACATTCAGTACTTC. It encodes CSVDTGEANYIQYF.

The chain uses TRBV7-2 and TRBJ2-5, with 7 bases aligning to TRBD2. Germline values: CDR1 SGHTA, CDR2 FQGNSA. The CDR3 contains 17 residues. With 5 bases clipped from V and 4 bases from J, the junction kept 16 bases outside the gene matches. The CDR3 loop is CASSPGARTSDGETQYF. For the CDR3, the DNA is TGTGCCAGCAGCCCAGGCGCCCGGACTAGTGATGGAGAGACCCAGTACTTC.

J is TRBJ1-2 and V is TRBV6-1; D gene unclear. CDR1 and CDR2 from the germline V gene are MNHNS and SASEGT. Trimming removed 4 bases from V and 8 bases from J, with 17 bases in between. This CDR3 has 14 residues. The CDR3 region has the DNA TGTGCCAGCAGTGGGACGCCCCAAGGCGGGGGCTACACCTTC. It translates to CASSGTPQGGGYTF.

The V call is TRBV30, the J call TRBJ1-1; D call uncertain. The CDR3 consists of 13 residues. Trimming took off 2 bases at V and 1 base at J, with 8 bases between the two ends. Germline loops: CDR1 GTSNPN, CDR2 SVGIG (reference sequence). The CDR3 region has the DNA TGTGCCTGGAGTCGCGGGCAGAACACTGAAGCTTTCTTT. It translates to CAWSRGQNTEAFF.